This T cell receptor beta chain was obtained from a study of T cell changes during pregnancy in multiple sclerosis (dated 2019 in TCRdb). In the study overall: In women with multiple sclerosis, the researchers looked at how the T cell repertoire shifted as pregnancy progressed.

Receptor amplification or capture employed the immunoSEQ multiplex PCR assay. TCRdb obtained this table from immuneACCESS and retained in-frame rearrangements with V and J assigned. These tables miss some clones; where compared with another copy, unresolved V genes account for less than half of the shortfall, and the remainder is unexplained. This sample lists just under 65,000 clones; around 96% were detected once. The biggest ten clones account for around 2.5% of the sample. The CDR3 numbers 14 residues from cysteine through phenylalanine. Of the read, only the CDR3 DNA is kept; its 42 bases are in frame from base 1. V loses 5 bases at its end and J loses 7 bases; junction bases beyond the gene matches: 11. Taken from the germline V gene (reference sequence), the CDR1 and CDR2 loops are LNHDA and SQIVND. About this clone itself: Its binding antigen is unknown. Qualities for individual bases were not recorded, and no much larger clone is one base off.

Sample: CD8+ T cells from peripheral blood mononuclear cells, taken after pregnancy. The rearranged chain carries TRBV19 and TRBJ2-7; 7 of the junction bases match TRBD1. The sequence was obtained from a female donor with multiple sclerosis, enrolled in a pregnancy study. The CDR3 protein is CASSAGQDVGEQYF. The DNA sequence is given as TGTGCCAGTAGTGCAGGACAGGACGTGGGTGAGCAGTACTTC.